This record looks at one TCR beta chain sequence and its context. There are many counts of this clonotype. Its recognized antigen is unknown. No clone much larger than this one lies a single base away; base qualities are absent. V was cut back by 1 base and J by 1 base, leaving a gap of 7 bases between them. The CDR3 contains 14 residues, cysteine and phenylalanine counted. The DNA shown is the 42-base CDR3, in frame from base 1. According to the germline V gene (reference sequence), CDR1 reads SEHNR and CDR2 reads FQNEAQ. According to the study, the label for this sample's time point signals: newly diagnosed GD, antithyroid drugs for less than 3 months. RNA was extracted from PBMCs in TRIzol for both TCR sequencing and RNA sequencing. The diagnosis of Graves' disease followed American Thyroid Association guidelines. Patients for the study were recruited at an endocrinology department in Xi'an, China. Each patient gave 9 to 10 milliliters of peripheral blood, collected in an EDTA anticoagulant tube. Ficoll Paque Plus density gradient separation was used to isolate PBMCs, and no further T cell sorting was done. RNA quality was checked with an Agilent 2100 Bioanalyzer and agarose gel, and concentration with a NanoDrop 2000.

The data were obtained in a study of regulatory T cells in long-lasting Graves disease (dated by TCRdb to the early 2020s). In terms of the full investigation: Newly diagnosed Graves' disease patients had taken antithyroid drugs for less than 3 months. The study was conducted in China and was registered as a clinical trial. A total of around 35 samples underwent TCR sequencing: roughly 13 from persistent and 20 from newly diagnosed Graves' disease patients. This study used TCR sequencing and RNA sequencing of peripheral blood to compare persistent Graves' disease patients against newly diagnosed Graves' disease patients. General study outcomes and caveats: More public clonotypes were shared among persistent patients (under 3,000) than among newly diagnosed patients (more than 900). Compared with newly diagnosed patients, persistent Graves' disease patients had lower TCR Shannon entropy and fewer highly expanded clones, which suggests clonal expansion. Only the TCR beta chain was sequenced and analyzed. Preferential use of TRBV28, TRBJ1-2 and TRBJ2-5 was observed in persistent disease, whereas TRBV20-1 and TRBJ2-1 were favored in newly diagnosed disease. As a limitation, the authors acknowledged that the small sample size may reduce accuracy. Peripheral blood alone was examined, since thyroid tissue, which constituted the primary lesion, could not be accessed.

Receptor amplification or capture employed multiplex PCR. Data came from an Illumina HiSeq 4000. To build TCR beta libraries, CDR3 regions were amplified by Arm-PCR using iRepertoire HTBI primers. Before sequencing, the PCR products went through gel purification. In the paper's pipeline: Gene usage analysis of CDR3 amino acid clonotypes used the approximately 62 TRBV and 14 TRBJ segments found across samples. COPE and FqMerger were used to merge the filtered high-quality paired reads into contigs. Contigs were aligned with BLAST to IMGT TRBV, TRBD and TRBJ reference genes, and CDR3 was defined per IMGT. Clonotypes above 0.1% frequency were classified as highly expanded clones. Shannon entropy served as the measure of repertoire diversity, while the Gini coefficient captured V-J evenness. A clonotype found in more than one individual was treated as public. TCRdb redid the processing of the public reads, applying fastp at Q25 and MiXCR, and retained in-frame beta chains. Rows with a matching CDR3 protein are joined into one entry that keeps the most common DNA and genes. The V and J calls shown here were made by TCRdb, not taken from the authors' results. The sample profile shows over 200,000 distinct CDR3 sequences; about 18% of them were found once. Roughly 23% of the sample is taken by the ten largest.

The clonotype was recovered from a female donor with Graves disease. The rearrangement joined TRBV7-9 to TRBJ2-5; the D gene is unclear. The material was peripheral blood mononuclear cells (PBMCs), obtained at new diagnosis, from a patient treated with antithyroid drugs. The DNA sequence is as follows: TGTGCCAGCAGCTTAGTGGGCAGCCAAGAGACCCAGTACTTC. This yields the protein CASSLVGSQETQYF.